This T cell receptor beta chain comes out of a study of blood T cell repertoires in COVID-19. Study context: Researchers got acute and convalescent COVID-19 samples from the United States, Italy and Spain. The cDNA or gDNA used as material had been derived from T cells, B-cell-depleted T cells, or PBMCs.

Patients of the Seattle cohort, enrolled during active infection, were followed longitudinally. Study processing details: Amplification with reference gene primers provided the estimates of nucleated cell counts. Assay used: immunoSEQ multiplex PCR; TCRdb lists only in-frame clones, some missing. The D gene and trimming were derived from the DNA, and the V and J assignments and clone size from that table. The sample records 200,000 to 250,000 clones, around 87% being singletons. The sample was peripheral blood. This receptor was taken from a woman between 45 and 60 years old with COVID-19, enrolled during active disease.

CDR3 residues: CAISDTSYTEAFF. CDR3 in DNA: TGTGCCATCAGTGACACTTCCTACACTGAAGCTTTCTTT. The J gene is TRBJ1-1, the V gene TRBV10-3; unclear D gene. Germline V CDR1 and CDR2: ENHRY, SYGVKD. The length of the CDR3 is 13 residues. V was clipped by 3 bases and J by 3 bases, with 8 bases between them.